The present TCR beta chain was sequenced within a study of cytomegalovirus exposure and HLA in healthy donors. V was clipped by 6 bases and J by 4 bases, with 13 bases between them. This CDR3 region has 13 residues. CDR1 and CDR2 from the germline V gene are MNHNS and SASEGT. The primer mix had 60 Vbeta and 13 Jbeta primers. Assay: immunoSEQ multiplex PCR; the TCRdb copy retains only in-frame clones and omits some. The sample contains about 160,000 clones, around 76% of which appear only once. V is TRBV6-1 and J is TRBJ2-7; perhaps TRBD1 as D (5 bases). Sequenced sample: PBMCs. This clonotype was obtained from a man aged 35-49 years in good health and CMV-seropositive. CDR3 coding DNA: TGTGCCAGCAGCCTCGACAGTTTTTACGAGCAGTACTTC. It yields the protein CASSLDSFYEQYF.